This TCR beta chain was identified during a study of blood T cell repertoires in COVID-19. Study overall: Both acute and convalescent COVID-19 samples were obtained from the United States, Italy and Spain. PBMCs, B-cell-depleted T cells, or T cells were the source of the cDNA or gDNA that made up the material.

Germline assignment: CDR1 SGHRS and CDR2 YFSETQ. The CDR3 has 18 residues. V was pared by 0 bases and J by 8 bases, with 15 bases of the junction left unmatched. In the original processing: Amplification from reference gene primers served as the basis for estimated nucleated cell counts. Sequenced by immunoSEQ multiplex PCR; TCRdb stores in-frame clones only, minus some. That table is the source of V, J and clone size, and D and trimming were worked out from the DNA. The table shows approximately 70,000 clones, with approximately 88% occurring only once. The receptor was isolated from a woman in her forties or fifties with acute or convalescent COVID-19. The chain joins TRBV5-1 to TRBJ2-4, with 9 positions matching TRBD2. Sequenced material: peripheral blood. In DNA, the CDR3 is TGCGCCAGCAGCTTGGGTAACTTCGGGCCTAGCGGGGAGGACATTCAGTACTTC. Its translation is CASSLGNFGPSGEDIQYF.